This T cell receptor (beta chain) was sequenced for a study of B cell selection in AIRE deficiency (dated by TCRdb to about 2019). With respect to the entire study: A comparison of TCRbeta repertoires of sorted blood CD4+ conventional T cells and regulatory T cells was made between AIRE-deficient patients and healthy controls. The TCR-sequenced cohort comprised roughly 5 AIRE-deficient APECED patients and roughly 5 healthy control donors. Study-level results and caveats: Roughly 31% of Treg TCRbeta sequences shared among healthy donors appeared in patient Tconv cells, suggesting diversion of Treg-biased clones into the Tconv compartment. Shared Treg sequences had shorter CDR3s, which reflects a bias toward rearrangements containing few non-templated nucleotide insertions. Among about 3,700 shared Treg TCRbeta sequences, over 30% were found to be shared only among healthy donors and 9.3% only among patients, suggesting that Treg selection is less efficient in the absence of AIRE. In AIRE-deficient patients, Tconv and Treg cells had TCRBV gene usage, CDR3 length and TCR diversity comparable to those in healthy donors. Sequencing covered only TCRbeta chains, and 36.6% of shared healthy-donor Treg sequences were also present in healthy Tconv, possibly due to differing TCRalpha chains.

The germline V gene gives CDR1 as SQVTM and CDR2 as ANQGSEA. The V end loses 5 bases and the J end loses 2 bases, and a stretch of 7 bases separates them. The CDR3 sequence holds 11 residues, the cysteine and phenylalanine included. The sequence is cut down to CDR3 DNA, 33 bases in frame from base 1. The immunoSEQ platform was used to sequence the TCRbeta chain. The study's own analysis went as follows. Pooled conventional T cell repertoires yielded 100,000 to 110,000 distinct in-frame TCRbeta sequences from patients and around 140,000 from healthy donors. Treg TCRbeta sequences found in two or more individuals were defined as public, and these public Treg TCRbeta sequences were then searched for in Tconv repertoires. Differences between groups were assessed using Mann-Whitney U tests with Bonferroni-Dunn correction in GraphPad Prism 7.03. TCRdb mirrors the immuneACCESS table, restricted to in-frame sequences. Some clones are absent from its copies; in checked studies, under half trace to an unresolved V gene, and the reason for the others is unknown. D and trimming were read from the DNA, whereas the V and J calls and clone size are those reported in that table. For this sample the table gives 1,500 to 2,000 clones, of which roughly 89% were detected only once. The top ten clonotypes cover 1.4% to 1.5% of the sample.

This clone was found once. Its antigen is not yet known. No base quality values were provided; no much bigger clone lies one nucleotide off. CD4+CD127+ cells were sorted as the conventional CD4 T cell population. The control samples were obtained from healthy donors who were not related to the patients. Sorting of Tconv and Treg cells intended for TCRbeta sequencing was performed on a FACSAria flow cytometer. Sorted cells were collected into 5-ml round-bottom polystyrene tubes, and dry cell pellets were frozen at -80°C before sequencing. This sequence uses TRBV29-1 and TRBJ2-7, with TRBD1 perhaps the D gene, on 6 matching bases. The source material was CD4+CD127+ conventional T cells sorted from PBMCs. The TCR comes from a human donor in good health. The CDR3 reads CSVKGAYEQYF. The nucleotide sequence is TGCAGCGTTAAGGGGGCCTACGAGCAGTACTTC.